This T cell receptor (beta chain) was retrieved from a study of blood T cell repertoires in COVID-19. Whole-study context: Samples representing acute and convalescent COVID-19 were sourced from the United States, Italy and Spain. Sources were T cells, B-cell-depleted T cells, or PBMCs; the material itself was cDNA or gDNA.

Seattle patients were enrolled while actively infected and followed longitudinally. The data were produced by immunoSEQ multiplex PCR, yet TCRdb's version contains in-frame clones alone and is incomplete. The repertoire consists of about 130,000 clones, with more than 75% occurring once and the leading ten covering 11%. CDR1 is SGDLS, CDR2 YYNGEE, per germline. Germline trimming cut 2 bases from V and 9 bases from J; bases unmatched to any gene: 5. The CDR3 runs to 15 residues. V and J are TRBV9 and TRBJ1-6; 10 positions match TRBD1. The sequencing input was peripheral blood. This receptor was obtained from a woman in her seventies with COVID-19, enrolled during active disease. The chain's CDR3 is CASSVGQGIGSPLHF. For the CDR3, the DNA is TGTGCCAGCAGCGTGGGACAGGGGATCGGTTCACCCCTCCACTTT.